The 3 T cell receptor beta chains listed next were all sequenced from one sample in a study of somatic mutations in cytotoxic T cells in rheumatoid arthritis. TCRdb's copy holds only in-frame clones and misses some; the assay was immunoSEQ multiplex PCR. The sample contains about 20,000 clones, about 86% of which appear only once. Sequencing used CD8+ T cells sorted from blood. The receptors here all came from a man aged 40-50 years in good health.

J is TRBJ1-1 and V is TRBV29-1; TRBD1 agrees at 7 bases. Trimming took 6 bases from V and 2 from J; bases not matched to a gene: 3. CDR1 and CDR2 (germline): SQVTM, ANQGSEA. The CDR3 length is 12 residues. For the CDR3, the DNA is TGCAGCGTCCCAGGGGGAAACACTGAAGCTTTCTTT. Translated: CSVPGGNTEAFF.

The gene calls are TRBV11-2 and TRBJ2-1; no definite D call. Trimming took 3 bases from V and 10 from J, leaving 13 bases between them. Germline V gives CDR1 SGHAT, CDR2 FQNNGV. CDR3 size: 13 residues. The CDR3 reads CASSFKLDGEQFF. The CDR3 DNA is TGTGCCAGCAGCTTCAAGCTGGATGGCGAGCAGTTCTTC.

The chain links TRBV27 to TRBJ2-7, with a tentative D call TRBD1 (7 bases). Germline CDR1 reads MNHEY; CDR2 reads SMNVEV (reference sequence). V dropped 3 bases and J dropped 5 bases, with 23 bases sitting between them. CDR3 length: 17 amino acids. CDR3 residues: CASSFSGGTVGFNEQYF. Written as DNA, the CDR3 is TGTGCCAGCAGTTTCTCAGGAGGGACAGTCGGATTTAACGAGCAGTACTTC.